A selection of T cell receptor beta chains follows, all from one sample in a study of blood T cell repertoires in COVID-19. Sequenced by immunoSEQ multiplex PCR; TCRdb stores in-frame clones only, minus some. The sample lists more than 100,000 clones, around 84% occurring once. Material: PBMCs or T cells enriched from blood (not recorded which). All receptors derive from a man in his forties or fifties with acute COVID-19. Both conserved end residues are part of each CDR3. The order of the fields is clone size, J gene, D gene, V gene, CDR3 protein, CDR3 DNA. The D gene is left open where the match is weak. Expanded clones are given a class, and other clones once, few, many or no size at all.

clone size: once
J gene: TRBJ1-6
D gene: TRBD1
V gene: TRBV10-3
CDR3 protein: CAISDLGGSSPLHF
CDR3 DNA: TGTGCCATCAGTGATTTAGGGGGCAGTTCACCCCTCCACTTT

clone size: -
J gene: TRBJ1-5
D gene: TRBD1
V gene: TRBV2
CDR3 protein: CASGGQDNQPQHF
CDR3 DNA: TGTGCCAGCGGGGGACAGGACAATCAGCCCCAGCATTTT

clone size: -
J gene: TRBJ2-7
D gene: -
V gene: TRBV15
CDR3 protein: CATSREGVAYEQYF
CDR3 DNA: TGTGCCACCAGCAGAGAAGGAGTAGCCTACGAGCAGTACTTC

clone size: -
J gene: TRBJ1-5
D gene: -
V gene: TRBV28
CDR3 protein: CASSFYLNQPQHF
CDR3 DNA: TGTGCCAGCAGTTTCTATCTTAATCAGCCCCAGCATTTT

clone size: -
J gene: TRBJ1-1
D gene: -
V gene: TRBV24-1
CDR3 protein: CATSEGIGGAFF
CDR3 DNA: TGTGCCACCAGTGAGGGGATCGGAGGAGCTTTCTTT

clone size: few
J gene: TRBJ1-5
D gene: TRBD1
V gene: TRBV7-9
CDR3 protein: CASSWDRDQPQHF
CDR3 DNA: TGTGCCAGCAGCTGGGACAGAGATCAGCCCCAGCATTTT

clone size: -
J gene: TRBJ1-1
D gene: -
V gene: TRBV10-1
CDR3 protein: CASNRDVGTEAFF
CDR3 DNA: TGCGCCAGTAACAGGGATGTTGGCACTGAAGCTTTCTTT

clone size: -
J gene: TRBJ2-2
D gene: TRBD1
V gene: TRBV13
CDR3 protein: CASSLGLGTVTGELFF
CDR3 DNA: TGTGCCAGCAGCTTAGGCCTAGGGACAGTCACCGGGGAGCTGTTTTTT

clone size: -
J gene: TRBJ1-1
D gene: -
V gene: TRBV7-2
CDR3 protein: CASSLQAMNTEAFF
CDR3 DNA: TGTGCCAGCAGCTTACAGGCCATGAACACTGAAGCTTTCTTT

clone size: -
J gene: TRBJ1-1
D gene: -
V gene: TRBV5-1
CDR3 protein: CASSYGDETNTEAFF
CDR3 DNA: TGCGCCAGCAGCTACGGGGATGAGACGAACACTGAAGCTTTCTTT

clone size: -
J gene: TRBJ1-1
D gene: -
V gene: TRBV27
CDR3 protein: CASSRPQQGPNTEAFF
CDR3 DNA: TGTGCCAGCAGTCGCCCCCAACAGGGACCGAACACTGAAGCTTTCTTT

clone size: -
J gene: TRBJ1-6
D gene: -
V gene: TRBV28
CDR3 protein: CASSPPAGGNSPLHF
CDR3 DNA: TGTGCCAGCAGTCCCCCCGCAGGAGGAAATTCACCCCTCCACTTT

clone size: -
J gene: TRBJ2-1
D gene: -
V gene: TRBV7-2
CDR3 protein: CASSLGGDAVEQFF
CDR3 DNA: TGTGCCAGCAGCTTAGGGGGCGACGCGGTTGAGCAGTTCTTC

clone size: few
J gene: TRBJ2-7
D gene: -
V gene: TRBV10-1
CDR3 protein: CASSLAGGNEQYF
CDR3 DNA: TGCGCCAGCAGCCTGGCGGGCGGGAACGAGCAGTACTTC

clone size: -
J gene: TRBJ1-6
D gene: TRBD1
V gene: TRBV19
CDR3 protein: CASLSGQGVSPLHF
CDR3 DNA: TGTGCCAGTCTGTCTGGACAGGGGGTTTCACCCCTCCACTTT

clone size: few
J gene: TRBJ1-6
D gene: -
V gene: TRBV28
CDR3 protein: CASTPPTGRSPLHF
CDR3 DNA: TGTGCCAGCACCCCTCCGACAGGCCGGTCACCCCTCCACTTT

clone size: -
J gene: TRBJ2-3
D gene: TRBD2
V gene: TRBV7-3
CDR3 protein: CASSAMGGTARDTQYF
CDR3 DNA: TGTGCCAGCAGCGCTATGGGGGGGACCGCACGGGATACGCAGTATTTT

clone size: -
J gene: TRBJ2-4
D gene: TRBD1
V gene: TRBV24-1
CDR3 protein: CATGGGQGAAKNIQYF
CDR3 DNA: TGTGCCACCGGAGGAGGGCAGGGGGCGGCCAAAAACATTCAGTACTTC

clone size: -
J gene: TRBJ2-4
D gene: TRBD2
V gene: TRBV19
CDR3 protein: CASSMSRLAGTKNIQYF
CDR3 DNA: TGTGCCAGTAGTATGAGCAGGCTAGCGGGGACCAAAAACATTCAGTACTTC

clone size: -
J gene: TRBJ1-1
D gene: -
V gene: TRBV18
CDR3 protein: CASSPAGWGTEAFF
CDR3 DNA: TGTGCCAGCTCACCAGCAGGGTGGGGCACTGAAGCTTTCTTT

clone size: -
J gene: TRBJ2-7
D gene: TRBD1
V gene: TRBV20-1
CDR3 protein: CSASRDRAYF
CDR3 DNA: TGCAGTGCCTCCCGGGACAGGGCTTACTTC

clone size: -
J gene: TRBJ2-7
D gene: -
V gene: TRBV5-8
CDR3 protein: CASSFRPREQYF
CDR3 DNA: TGTGCCAGCAGCTTCCGGCCCAGGGAGCAGTACTTC

clone size: -
J gene: TRBJ2-5
D gene: TRBD2
V gene: TRBV14
CDR3 protein: CASSHYGSPGGETQYF
CDR3 DNA: TGTGCCAGCAGCCATTACGGATCCCCGGGAGGGGAGACCCAGTACTTC

clone size: -
J gene: TRBJ2-7
D gene: -
V gene: TRBV7-8
CDR3 protein: CASSLAGFEGGYEQYF
CDR3 DNA: TGTGCCAGCAGCTTAGCCGGCTTTGAGGGAGGATACGAGCAGTACTTC

clone size: -
J gene: TRBJ1-2
D gene: TRBD1
V gene: TRBV19
CDR3 protein: CASCLGGADGYTF
CDR3 DNA: TGTGCCAGTTGCTTAGGGGGCGCAGATGGCTACACCTTC

clone size: -
J gene: TRBJ1-3
D gene: -
V gene: TRBV7-8
CDR3 protein: CASSARSSGNTIYF
CDR3 DNA: TGTGCCAGCAGCGCCAGAAGCTCTGGAAACACCATATATTTT

clone size: few
J gene: TRBJ2-2
D gene: TRBD1
V gene: TRBV2
CDR3 protein: CASRQGGTGELFF
CDR3 DNA: TGTGCCAGCAGACAGGGGGGAACCGGGGAGCTGTTTTTT

clone size: -
J gene: TRBJ2-7
D gene: TRBD2
V gene: TRBV5-1
CDR3 protein: CASSLGASGDDEQYF
CDR3 DNA: TGCGCCAGCAGCTTGGGGGCTAGCGGGGACGACGAGCAGTACTTC

clone size: -
J gene: TRBJ2-2
D gene: TRBD2
V gene: TRBV2
CDR3 protein: CASSEWGGGNTGELFF
CDR3 DNA: TGTGCCAGCAGTGAATGGGGGGGAGGAAACACCGGGGAGCTGTTTTTT

clone size: -
J gene: TRBJ2-7
D gene: -
V gene: TRBV2
CDR3 protein: CASRETEIYEQYF
CDR3 DNA: TGTGCCAGCAGGGAAACAGAGATCTACGAGCAGTACTTC

clone size: few
J gene: TRBJ2-3
D gene: TRBD2
V gene: TRBV29-1
CDR3 protein: CSVNLAGPTDTQYF
CDR3 DNA: TGCAGCGTTAATTTAGCGGGTCCGACAGATACGCAGTATTTT

clone size: -
J gene: TRBJ2-2
D gene: -
V gene: TRBV5-1
CDR3 protein: CASSDSEATGELFF
CDR3 DNA: TGCGCCAGCAGCGATAGCGAGGCCACCGGGGAGCTGTTTTTT

clone size: once
J gene: TRBJ1-4
D gene: -
V gene: TRBV28
CDR3 protein: CASSSGKEGREKLFF
CDR3 DNA: TGTGCCAGCAGTTCCGGGAAGGAGGGTCGCGAAAAACTGTTTTTT

clone size: -
J gene: TRBJ2-1
D gene: -
V gene: TRBV9
CDR3 protein: CASSLGSTGSYNEQFF
CDR3 DNA: TGTGCCAGCAGCTTAGGGTCCACGGGGTCCTACAATGAGCAGTTCTTC

clone size: -
J gene: TRBJ2-3
D gene: -
V gene: TRBV9
CDR3 protein: CASSVGGAVADTQYF
CDR3 DNA: TGTGCCAGCAGCGTAGGGGGAGCGGTGGCAGATACGCAGTATTTT

clone size: -
J gene: TRBJ1-1
D gene: -
V gene: TRBV18
CDR3 protein: CASSPLALGGQGTEAFF
CDR3 DNA: TGTGCCAGCTCACCACTGGCCCTCGGGGGGCAGGGAACTGAAGCTTTCTTT

clone size: -
J gene: TRBJ1-6
D gene: -
V gene: TRBV27
CDR3 protein: CATKGQGTTNSPLHF
CDR3 DNA: TGTGCCACCAAGGGCCAGGGGACTACGAATTCACCCCTCCACTTT

clone size: many
J gene: TRBJ1-3
D gene: -
V gene: TRBV18
CDR3 protein: CASSPTMAVGGNTIYF
CDR3 DNA: TGTGCCAGCTCCCCTACAATGGCGGTCGGTGGAAACACCATATATTTT

clone size: -
J gene: TRBJ1-1
D gene: TRBD1
V gene: TRBV19
CDR3 protein: CASREQGPMLNTEAFF
CDR3 DNA: TGTGCCAGTAGAGAACAGGGGCCTATGTTGAACACTGAAGCTTTCTTT

clone size: -
J gene: TRBJ1-2
D gene: -
V gene: TRBV6-5
CDR3 protein: CASSYEGRRGYGYTF
CDR3 DNA: TGTGCCAGCAGTTACGAGGGGCGGCGGGGCTATGGCTACACCTTC